These 27 T cell receptor beta chains originate from one sample sequenced in a study of siplizumab effects on memory and regulatory T cells (dated by TCRdb to the late 2010s). The method behind the library was the immunoSEQ multiplex PCR assay. In TCRdb, the immuneACCESS table is reduced to in-frame sequences with V and J assigned. These tables do not hold every clone; where another copy was compared, an unresolved V gene accounts for under half, and the others remain unexplained. The sample records 87,000 or so clones, about 87% of which are singletons. The ten largest make up over 12% of the sample. What was sequenced was CD4+ T cells sorted from blood. The receptors originated from a human donor in good health.

There are a few counts of this clone. V is TRBV5-1 and J is TRBJ1-1, with D unclear. The V end lost 0 bases, the J end lost 4 bases, and 7 bases lay between the germline ends. The CDR3 spans 13 residues. The germline gives CDR1 SGHRS, CDR2 YFSETQ. The CDR3 DNA is TGCGCCAGCAGCTTGGCGGGAGTCACTGAAGCTTTCTTT. It yields the protein CASSLAGVTEAFF.

The chain employs TRBV28 and TRBJ2-3, with D perhaps TRBD1 or TRBD2 (5 bases each). Trimming shortened V by 6 bases and J by 0 bases, and 16 bases separated the two germline ends. CDR3 length: 16 residues. Germline V CDR1 and CDR2: MDHEN, SYDVKM. CDR3 region: CASSTQGPLSTDTQYF. DNA for the CDR3: TGTGCCAGCAGCACCCAGGGACCGCTGAGCACAGATACGCAGTATTTT.

This clone has only one observation. This chain links TRBV7-9 with TRBJ1-1; possible D gene TRBD1, 5 bases. The length of the CDR3 is 13 residues. The V gene lost 7 bases and the J gene lost 1 base, with 10 bases spanning the gap. CDR1 is SEHNR and CDR2 is FQNEAQ in the germline V gene (reference sequence). DNA for the CDR3: TGTGCCAGCAATAGAAGGGGGAACACTGAAGCTTTCTTT. It specifies CASNRRGNTEAFF. The complete variable domain, with remaining parts taken from reference TRBV7-9 and TRBJ1-1, reads DTGVSQNPRHKITKRGQNVTFRCDPISEHNRLYWYRQTLGQGPEFLTYFQNEAQLEKSRLLSDRFSAERPKGSFSTLEIQRTEQGDSAMYLCASNRRGNTEAFFGQGTRLTVV.

The rearrangement uses TRBV21-1 and TRBJ1-1; no check of the table's D call, TRBD1, against the DNA was made. TRBV21-1 is termed a pseudogene. CDR3 length: 15 residues. The CDR3 DNA follows: TGTGCCAGCATAAATCAGGGGGCGACGAACACTGAAGCTTTCTTT. Encoded protein: CASINQGATNTEAFF.

This chain joins TRBV2 and TRBJ2-4; the D gene could be TRBD1 or TRBD2 (5 bases each). V was clipped by 4 bases and J by 8 bases, with 9 bases between them. Germline V gives CDR1 SNHLY, CDR2 FYNNEI. The CDR3 runs 12 residues. The CDR3 reads CASSAPGHIQYF. The CDR3 bases are TGTGCCAGCAGTGCGCCGGGGCACATTCAGTACTTC.

This chain connects TRBV7-2 to TRBJ2-2; 10 bases fit TRBD2. Germline trimming cut 5 bases from V and 7 bases from J; bases unmatched to any gene: 13. The CDR3 contains 17 residues. Germline V CDR1 and CDR2: SGHTA, FQGNSA. CDR3 sequence (DNA): TGTGCCAGCAGCCGCGGCACTAGCGGGACCATGTTCGGGGAGCTGTTTTTT. It yields the protein CASSRGTSGTMFGELFF.

As to this clone: Other DNA sequences of this sample code for an identical CDR3. The CDR3 DNA sequence: TGCGCCAGCAGCTTGGGGTGGCAAGAGACCCAGTACTTC. Translated: CASSLGWQETQYF. The V and J genes are TRBV5-1 and TRBJ2-5; no clear D. CDR3 size: 13 residues. From germline, CDR1 is SGHRS and CDR2 YFSETQ. Trimming took 0 bases from V and 2 from J, leaving 5 bases between them.

V gene TRBV7-9 combines with J gene TRBJ2-3, with 9 bases matching TRBD2. The CDR3 loop spans 16 amino acids. Unmatched junction bases numbered 9, after V lost 5 bases and J lost 3 bases. Looked up from germline, CDR1 is SEHNR and CDR2 is FQNEAQ (reference sequence). CDR3 region: CASSPFVREGTDTQYF. Here the CDR3 DNA reads TGTGCCAGCAGCCCCTTTGTGCGGGAGGGGACAGATACGCAGTATTTT.

CDR3 in amino acids: CASTLSSTDTQYF. CDR3 DNA: TGCGCCAGCACCCTGTCCAGCACAGATACGCAGTATTTT. J is TRBJ2-3 and V is TRBV5-1, with D unclear. There are 13 residues in the CDR3. The ends were cut back, 6 bases at V and 0 bases at J, with 8 bases in the middle. CDR1 and CDR2 (germline): SGHRS, YFSETQ. The entire variable domain, with the rest obtained from reference TRBV5-1 and TRBJ2-3, is as follows: KAGVTQTPRYLIKTRGQQVTLSCSPISGHRSVSWYQQTPGQGLQFLFEYFSETQRNKGNFPGRFSGRQFSNSRSEMNVSTLELGDSALYLCASTLSSTDTQYFGPGTRLTVL.

V and J are TRBV4-1 and TRBJ1-3; possibly TRBD1 for D (6 bases). Trimming stripped 0 bases from V and 4 bases from J, with 13 bases between. CDR1 and CDR2 from the germline V gene are MGHRA and YSYEKL. This CDR3 has 16 residues. The CDR3, as DNA: TGCGCCAGCAGCCAAGATGGGGCCAGGGGCGGAAACACCATATATTTT. It translates to CASSQDGARGGNTIYF.

The V and J genes are TRBV30 and TRBJ1-1; D may be TRBD1 (6 bases). The CDR3 consists of 14 residues. Germline loops: CDR1 GTSNPN, CDR2 SVGIG (reference sequence). V dropped 1 base and J dropped 3 bases, with 12 bases sitting between them. The CDR3 loop is CAWSGGRRDTEAFF. The CDR3 DNA follows: TGTGCCTGGAGTGGGGGGCGCCGGGACACTGAAGCTTTCTTT.

The chain carries TRBV5-3 and TRBJ2-1; D perhaps matches TRBD2 (6 bases). TRBV5-3 is placed among ORFs of uncertain function. Trimming pared 3 bases from V and 1 base from J, leaving 8 bases between. The CDR3 loop spans 14 amino acids. The CDR3 here is CARSYGGSYNEQFF. The DNA of the CDR3 is TGTGCCAGAAGCTACGGGGGTTCCTACAATGAGCAGTTCTTC.

Here the CDR3 reads CASSSGLGLAVNEQFF. The CDR3 region has the DNA TGTGCCAGCAGTTCGGGTTTGGGACTAGCGGTTAATGAGCAGTTCTTC. The chain joins TRBV28 to TRBJ2-1; 11 nucleotides align to TRBD2. The germline V gene encodes CDR1 MDHEN and CDR2 SYDVKM. The V segment lost 4 bases and the J segment 7 bases; nucleotides outside the gene matches: 9. CDR3 length equals 16 residues.

The chain recombines TRBV30 with TRBJ2-1, with D uncertain. The CDR3 is made up of 15 amino acids. V dropped 0 bases and J dropped 4 bases, with 13 bases sitting between them. CDR1 is GTSNPN and CDR2 is SVGIG in the germline V gene (reference sequence). CDR3 region: CAWSVSPRLYNEQFF. For the CDR3, the DNA is TGTGCCTGGAGTGTAAGTCCGAGGTTATACAATGAGCAGTTCTTC. The full variable domain, in which reference TRBV30 and TRBJ2-1 provide the parts outside the CDR3, is SQTIHQWPATLVQPVGSPLSLECTVEGTSNPNLYWYRQAAGRGLQLLFYSVGIGQISSEVPQNLSASRPQDRQFILSSKKLLLSDSGFYLCAWSVSPRLYNEQFFGPGTRLTVL.

V is TRBV30 and J is TRBJ1-6; tentative D call: TRBD1 (6 bases). This CDR3 has 14 residues. V lost 2 bases and J lost 8, with 13 bases in between. Germline-derived CDR1 and CDR2 are GTSNPN and SVGIG (reference sequence). The CDR3: CAWSSGAKHSPLHF. In nucleotides, the CDR3 is TGTGCCTGGAGTTCAGGGGCGAAACATTCACCCCTCCACTTT.

This clone was detected a few times. The chain carries TRBV5-1 and TRBJ2-1, with TRBD1 identical over 9 bases. Trimming removed 4 bases from V and 1 base from J; junction bases left unmatched: 9. The CDR3 spans 17 residues. The germline V gene encodes CDR1 SGHRS and CDR2 YFSETQ. The CDR3 is CASSLGQGTMSYNEQFF. The CDR3 DNA reads as TGCGCCAGCAGCCTAGGACAGGGGACGATGTCCTACAATGAGCAGTTCTTC.

The J gene is TRBJ1-1, the V gene TRBV6-6, with D unclear. Trimming left V 1 base short and J 1 base short, with 7 bases between. This CDR3 region has 14 residues. Germline CDR1 and CDR2: MNHNY and SVGAGI (reference sequence). CDR3: CASSYLWTNTEAFF. The CDR3 DNA reads TGTGCCAGCAGTTACTTGTGGACGAACACTGAAGCTTTCTTT.

The rearrangement uses TRBV4-1 and TRBJ1-4; no definite D call. The V gene lost 4 bases and the J gene lost 7 bases, with 16 bases spanning the gap. Per germline, CDR1 MGHRA and CDR2 YSYEKL. The length of the CDR3 is 15 residues. The CDR3 region is CASSRDWTKAEKLFF. The DNA of the CDR3 is TGCGCCAGCAGCCGGGATTGGACTAAAGCTGAAAAACTGTTTTTT.

The chain employs TRBV12-5 and TRBJ2-3; 8 positions agree with TRBD2. In germline, CDR1 is LGHNT, CDR2 FRNRAP. With 0 bases clipped from V and 5 bases from J, the junction kept 10 bases outside the gene matches. The CDR3 has 17 amino acids. DNA for the CDR3: TGTGCTAGTGGTTTGGTAAGAGTAGCGGGAAGTGGAGATACGCAGTATTTT. Translated, it gives CASGLVRVAGSGDTQYF.

This chain uses TRBV7-8 with TRBJ1-1; a possible D gene is TRBD1 (5 bases). The CDR3 is 14 amino acids. The germline CDR1 and CDR2 sequences are SGHVS and FQNEAQ. The ends were cut back, 4 bases at V and 0 bases at J, with 9 bases in the middle. The CDR3 sequence: CASSSTDMNTEAFF. In DNA form, the CDR3 reads TGTGCCAGCAGCTCGACGGACATGAACACTGAAGCTTTCTTT.

The chain's CDR3 is CASKEYQETQYF. The CDR3 DNA reads TGTGCCAGCAAAGAGTACCAAGAGACCCAGTACTTC. The chain couples TRBV6-5 to TRBJ2-5, with D unclear. CDR1 and CDR2 (germline): MNHEY, SVGAGI. Trimming left V 7 bases short and J 0 bases short, with 6 bases between. The CDR3 consists of 12 residues.

This chain joins TRBV7-3 and TRBJ1-1; no definite D call. The germline V gene encodes CDR1 SGHTA and CDR2 FQGTGA. The CDR3 is 12 amino acids. V was trimmed by 9 bases and J by 7 bases, leaving 15 bases between them. The CDR3 nucleotides read TGTGCCAGGAGGACGAGACCCATTGAAGCTTTCTTT. Its protein product is CARRTRPIEAFF.

V is TRBV7-2 and J is TRBJ2-1; a weak D match, TRBD1 (5 bases). CDR1 and CDR2 from the germline V gene are SGHTA and FQGNSA. With 4 bases removed from V and 8 bases from J, the gap between germline ends came to 9 bases. This CDR3 is 12 amino acids long. The DNA for the CDR3 is TGTGCCAGCAGCTCATACAGGTATGAGCAGTTCTTC. Protein sequence: CASSSYRYEQFF.

This clone was found once. The chain uses TRBV14 and TRBJ2-7; D perhaps matches TRBD1 (5 bases). Per germline, CDR1 SGHDN and CDR2 FVKESK. The CDR3 has 13 residues. The V and J ends lost 4 bases and 3 bases respectively, with 10 bases between them. This chain's CDR3 is CASSLGALYEQYF. In nucleotides, the CDR3 is TGTGCCAGCAGCCTAGGGGCCCTCTACGAGCAGTACTTC.

The chain recombines TRBV10-3 with TRBJ2-7, with D uncertain. Germline values: CDR1 ENHRY, CDR2 SYGVKD. This CDR3 is 15 amino acids long. V was clipped by 6 bases and J by 3 bases, with 18 bases between them. The CDR3 nucleotides are TGTGCCATCAGCCCCACAACAACACCAAACTACGAGCAGTACTTC. Protein: CAISPTTTPNYEQYF.

The chain carries TRBV25-1 and TRBJ1-1; 9 bases agree with TRBD1. Germline lookup yields CDR1 MGHDK and CDR2 SYGVNS. Germline trimming cut 4 bases from V and 3 bases from J; bases unmatched to any gene: 3. This CDR3 has 14 amino acids. DNA of the CDR3: TGTGCCAGCAGTGCGGGACAGGGTCACACTGAAGCTTTCTTT. This encodes CASSAGQGHTEAFF.

The chain carries TRBV5-6 and TRBJ1-3; D is uncertain. V lost 4 bases and J 1 base, leaving 9 bases between the germline ends. Germline loops: CDR1 SGHDT, CDR2 YYEEEE. The CDR3 covers 14 residues. CDR3 amino acids: CASSERNSGNTIYF. CDR3 DNA sequence: TGTGCCAGCAGCGAAAGGAATTCTGGAAACACCATATATTTT.